This T cell receptor (beta chain) was retrieved from a study of molecular identifiers for immune sequencing clone quantification. Overall study context: Sequencing covered four of five parts into which replicate RNA from around 20,000 or 100,000 naive CD8 cells was split.

This clonotype was observed at least ten times. Antigen specificity is unknown. It was with previously described methods and listed TCR primers that bulk TCR libraries were made. Each CDR3 protein gets one entry after TCRdb re-called the PCR reads with MiXCR. The sample includes about 640,000 distinct CDR3 sequences, just under 20% seen only once; the top ten take roughly 0.83%. Sorting was used to obtain naive CD8 T cells (CD8+CD4-CCR7+CD45RA+). Study-wide points: Under 1% of molecules in naive cells, but over 98% of effector molecules, belonged to clones above 20 RNA copies.

Material: naive CD8+ T cells from blood, with Jurkat cell RNA spiked in. The subset here: FACS-sorted CD8+CD4-CCR7+CD45RA+ naive T cells. The source is a human donor in good health. Some libraries in this study had Jurkat cell RNA spiked in.

CDR3 sequence (DNA): TGTGCCAGCAGCTCTAGGGACAGGGATTCTGACAATGAGCAGTTCTTC. It specifies CASSSRDRDSDNEQFF. This chain joins TRBV7-2 and TRBJ2-1, with 9 bases fitting TRBD1. This CDR3 has 16 residues. Germline CDR1 and CDR2: SGHTA and FQGNSA. The J segment lost 5 bases and the V segment lost 4 bases, leaving 9 bases of the junction unmatched.